This entry concerns a single TCR beta chain. Antigen specificity is unknown. The sample originates from a study of CXCR3-negative and CXCR3-positive naive CD8 T cells. Study context: TRB reads totalled about 140 million, about 1.5 +/- 0.3 million per library.

Investigators sorted each CD8+ T cell subset in triplicate, taking around 290,000 cells each time. Through 5' RACE with UMI labels, the TRB cDNA libraries were prepared. Following a re-call of the 5' RACE reads, TCRdb has one entry per CDR3 protein and lacks DNA. This table lists tens of thousands of distinct CDR3 sequences. The CDR3 totals 15 residues. The V gene's germline CDR1 is LGHNA and CDR2 YSLEER. Points from the study as a whole: CXCR3-positive naive cells had more hydrophobic TRB CDR3s than CXCR3-negative naive cells. Much lower diversity was found in memory CD8+ cells, while both naive subsets had comparably high diversity. Naive subsets did not differ in surface CD5, and TRB CDR3 properties served to infer TCR strength.

This TCR was recovered from a human donor in good health. Some clones in this sample may be carry-over from other donors' samples. The rearrangement uses TRBV4-3 and TRBJ2-2; the D call from TCRdb, TRBD2, cannot be confirmed without DNA. The sequencing sample was made of naive CXCR3+ CD8+ T cells from blood. The subset denotes: CD45RO-CCR7+CD27+CD95- naive CD8+ T cells expressing CXCR3 (TNR3+). CDR3 loop: CASRFDAGRAGELFF.